Detailed here is one T cell receptor beta chain. This record comes from a study of T cells in Graves' hyperthyroidism and ophthalmopathy. V was shortened by 5 bases and J by 1 base, with 8 bases between the two germline ends. Germline V gene data show CDR1 as ENHRY and CDR2 as SYGVKD. The CDR3 sequence is 13 residues long. RNA transcripts were the template for amplifying TCR beta CDR3 regions. Researchers ran a first-round RT-PCR on the TCR CDR3 using the HTBI primer set. TCRdb used MiXCR to reprocess the multiplex PCR reads, holding one entry per CDR3 protein. The repertoire holds over 650,000 distinct CDR3 sequences, with about 15% as singletons.

Sample: blood. This receptor was obtained from a man aged 18-30 years with Graves' hyperthyroidism. The chain employs TRBV10-3 and TRBJ1-1; D might be TRBD1 (6 bases). Written as DNA, the CDR3 is TGTGCCATCAGTCAGGGACAGAACACTGAAGCTTTCTTT. It codes for CAISQGQNTEAFF.